This T cell receptor (beta chain) appears in the sequencing data of a study of blood T cells in healthy people across ages. Study-wide results and caveats: Compared with aged donors, long-lived donors showed fewer expanded clones, suggesting selection.

Trimming took off 3 bases at V and 8 bases at J, with 14 bases between the two ends. The germline V gene has CDR1 DFQATT and CDR2 SNEGSKA (reference sequence). This CDR3 comprises 13 residues. Next came a second PCR, run for about 6 to 12 cycles, which used a sample-barcoded 5' primer along with a J-beta primer mix. In TCRdb, the 5' RACE reads were re-called with MiXCR into one record per CDR3 protein. Of hundreds of thousands of distinct CDR3 sequences listed, about 42% were seen once; the top ten hold about 19%. Details on this clonotype: As yet, its antigen is unknown.

V usage is TRBV20-1 and J usage is TRBJ2-1; D is possibly TRBD1 or TRBD2 (5 bases each). The source of this sequence is a man between 60 and 70 years old in good health. The sequencing sample was made of blood. CDR3 nucleotide sequence: TGCAGTGCTAGCTCGCAGGGAGCTGATGAGCAGTTCTTC. It yields the protein CSASSQGADEQFF.